The rows below give T cell receptor beta chains drawn from one sample of a study of beta chain features in type 1 diabetes. The repertoire was sequenced with immunoSEQ multiplex PCR; TCRdb's copy has only in-frame clones and lacks some. Of around 500,000 clones listed, 10% to 12% are singletons. Sequencing input: naive CD4+ T cells from blood. The receptor source for this set is a woman under 30 in good health. CDR3s leave out the opening cysteine and the closing phenylalanine or tryptophan. The D gene is left open where the match is weak.

d_call,v_call,j_call,cdr3_aa
.,TRBV28,TRBJ2-5,ASSDPQTQY
TRBD2,TRBV5-1,TRBJ2-7,ASSRKAGGEEQY
.,TRBV7-9,TRBJ2-2,ASPGQGDGPGELF
TRBD2,TRBV5-4,TRBJ2-1,ASSFRAGLNEQF
.,TRBV7-2,TRBJ2-1,ASSLFPDNEQF
TRBD1,TRBV5-1,TRBJ2-7,ASSLSGQGGREQY
.,TRBV12-5,TRBJ2-7,ASGLVLGRGGSYEQY
TRBD1,TRBV13,TRBJ2-3,ASSRDRATDTQY
.,TRBV9,TRBJ1-2,ASSAFTGIGGYT
TRBD2,TRBV9,TRBJ2-5,ASSLGLAGETQY
.,TRBV9,TRBJ2-1,ASSVVPGSYNEQF
.,TRBV28,TRBJ2-3,ASSLSRGAQSDTQY
TRBD2,TRBV19,TRBJ2-6,ASNPLAGVTGANVLT
.,TRBV15,TRBJ1-5,ATSRDYRGANQPQH
.,TRBV20-1,TRBJ1-1,SASRGTEAF
.,TRBV20-1,TRBJ2-1,SARSGHEQF
.,TRBV7-2,TRBJ1-2,ASSQEQGRRGYT
.,TRBV27,TRBJ2-7,ASSLQTGSLEQY
.,TRBV11-3,TRBJ2-1,ASSSAATTYEQF
TRBD1,TRBV23-1,TRBJ2-5,ASSQSEDRGSQETQY
.,TRBV21-1,TRBJ2-1,ASLGTDYNEQF
.,TRBV7-2,TRBJ2-7,ASSPRSGTFYEQY
.,TRBV12-5,TRBJ2-5,ASGLVPIREETQY
.,TRBV9,TRBJ1-2,ASSGGTGTRRYGYT
.,TRBV29-1,TRBJ1-2,SVGVWGRDGYT
.,TRBV11-2,TRBJ2-1,ASSLVRGRHNEQF
.,TRBV7-9,TRBJ2-1,ASSWGTSTREQF
.,TRBV7-9,TRBJ1-4,ASSFRVDEKLF
.,TRBV7-2,TRBJ2-5,ASSSPVGQETQY
.,TRBV7-2,TRBJ2-4,ASSLALGWINIQY
.,TRBV27,TRBJ2-6,ASSLLALSGANVLT
TRBD1,TRBV5-6,TRBJ1-6,ASSALGQSNSPLH
TRBD2,TRBV7-9,TRBJ2-1,ASSVSGSSYNEQF
TRBD2,TRBV29-1,TRBJ2-1,SVEDFTSGGTVSYNEQF
TRBD1,TRBV15,TRBJ1-6,ATSRIGQGTSPLH
.,TRBV29-1,TRBJ2-5,SAGDRRETQY
.,TRBV13,TRBJ1-2,ASSLGLGQNYGYT
TRBD1,TRBV13,TRBJ2-7,ASSLMDRPYEQY
.,TRBV10-3,TRBJ2-1,AISESNNEQF
TRBD1,TRBV19,TRBJ1-1,ASSALTGSVSTEAF
TRBD1,TRBV6-6,TRBJ2-3,ASSYTGQGTQY
TRBD2,TRBV5-4,TRBJ2-1,ASSLEGAGVTKGF
TRBD2,TRBV9,TRBJ2-3,ASSEGLAGDTDTQY
.,TRBV20-1,TRBJ1-1,SASLGEAF
.,TRBV15,TRBJ2-6,ATSRSAGTANVLT
TRBD1,TRBV15,TRBJ1-6,ATSRETGGNSPLH
.,TRBV29-1,TRBJ2-2,SVEGDNTGELF
.,TRBV2,TRBJ2-1,ASSGYNEQF
TRBD1,TRBV28,TRBJ2-5,ASTNSRPWGRGPPLGETQY
TRBD2,TRBV27,TRBJ2-3,ASSLSTSADTQY
.,TRBV29-1,TRBJ2-1,SVLRQNHEQF
.,TRBV15,TRBJ1-1,ATSSGYESLGTEAF
.,TRBV7-3,TRBJ2-3,ASGRGPDTQY
.,TRBV7-2,TRBJ2-7,ASSLTGLGSRYEQY
TRBD1,TRBV30,TRBJ1-2,AWTGTGGLSGYT